What follows are 5 T cell receptor beta chains derived from one specimen sequenced in a study of blood T cell repertoires in COVID-19. Here immunoSEQ multiplex PCR was the method, and the copy in TCRdb shows in-frame clones only, minus some. The profile shows hundreds of thousands of clones, approximately 88% of them singletons. Sequenced material: PBMCs or T cells enriched from blood (not recorded which). These TCRs come from a woman aged 40 to 55 with acute COVID-19.

The chain employs TRBV11-2 and TRBJ1-1, with D possibly being TRBD1 (5 bases). V lost 2 bases to trimming and J lost 3 bases, with 13 bases between them. From germline, CDR1 is SGHAT and CDR2 FQNNGV. This CDR3 contains 15 residues. The CDR3 DNA reads as TGTGCCAGCAGCTTATACGCCTGGGGGGACACTGAAGCTTTCTTT. As protein: CASSLYAWGDTEAFF.

The chain employs TRBV7-2 and TRBJ1-1; D is unresolved. The CDR3 contains 16 residues. The germline gives CDR1 SGHTA, CDR2 FQGNSA. Trimming cost V 5 bases and J 1 base, with 17 bases left between them. In DNA form, the CDR3 reads TGTGCCAGCAGCCAACACCAAATTTCAGGGAACACTGAAGCTTTCTTT. Its protein product is CASSQHQISGNTEAFF. The full variable domain, completed using reference TRBV7-2 and TRBJ1-1, is GAGVSQSPSNKVTEKGKDVELRCDPISGHTALYWYRQSLGQGLEFLIYFQGNSAPDKSGLPSDRFSAERTGGSVSTLTIQRTQQEDSAVYLCASSQHQISGNTEAFFGQGTRLTVV.

The J gene is TRBJ1-4, the V gene TRBV28; D is perhaps TRBD1 (6 bases). Germline V gives CDR1 MDHEN, CDR2 SYDVKM. V dropped 5 bases and J dropped 4 bases, with 11 bases sitting between them. The CDR3 runs to 14 residues. As DNA, the CDR3 is TGTGCCAGCAGTGAGACAGGCCGTAATGAAAAACTGTTTTTT. Its protein product is CASSETGRNEKLFF.

The gene calls are TRBV28 and TRBJ1-6; 9 bases agree with TRBD1. J gave up 6 bases and V 2 bases, and 2 bases lay outside the gene matches. The V gene's germline CDR1 is MDHEN and CDR2 SYDVKM. CDR3 length: 15 amino acids. This chain's CDR3 is CASSLEGQGNSPLHF. CDR3 DNA: TGTGCCAGCAGTTTAGAGGGACAGGGTAATTCACCCCTCCACTTT.

This clone was observed a single time. This chain uses TRBV6-5 with TRBJ1-1, with D tentatively TRBD1 (5 bases). V was clipped by 2 bases and J by 5 bases, with 15 bases between them. Germline V lookup: CDR1 MNHEY, CDR2 SVGAGI. CDR3 length: 15 amino acids. CDR3 in amino acids: CASSYKAGGSTEAFF. The CDR3, as DNA: TGTGCCAGCAGTTACAAGGCGGGGGGAAGTACTGAAGCTTTCTTT.